This T cell receptor beta chain was sequenced in a study of T cells in narcolepsy. V was pared by 5 bases and J by 4 bases, with 8 bases of the junction left unmatched. This CDR3 is 15 amino acids long. Some clones are missing from TCRdb's copy, which holds only in-frame ones; the method was immunoSEQ multiplex PCR. Of tens of thousands of clones detected, roughly four fifths appear once; the ten largest clones hold about 1.5%. The receptor was isolated from a human donor in good health. The chain is built from TRBV5-3 and TRBJ1-2; 10 nucleotides line up with TRBD1. TRBV5-3 is recorded as an ORF, its role being uncertain. Sequencing used memory (CD45RA-) CD4+ T cells from blood. This chain's CDR3 is CARRSGTGVVYGYTF. CDR3 nucleotides: TGTGCCAGAAGGTCGGGGACAGGGGTTGTCTATGGCTACACCTTC.